This passage covers 25 T cell receptor beta chains from one sample sequenced in a study of blood T cells in healthy people across ages. A second PCR of 7 to 11 cycles used a sample-barcoded 5' primer and a J-beta primer mix. TCRdb re-derived calls from the 5' RACE reads in MiXCR, one entry per CDR3 protein. The repertoire consists of 760,000 or so distinct CDR3 sequences, with 25% occurring once and the leading ten covering roughly 9%. The sample also formed part of further work on T cells of mothers and their children.

The sequencing input was blood. The receptors here all came from a boy aged 5-17 years in good health.

The chain uses TRBV19 and TRBJ2-2, with D possibly TRBD2 on 6 matching bases. The V end was cut by 4 bases, the J end by 1 base, with 10 bases between. The CDR3 covers 15 residues. CDR1 and CDR2 (germline): LNHDA, SQIVND (reference sequence). The CDR3 sequence: CASSSRDLNTGELFF. The CDR3 DNA reads TGTGCCAGTAGTAGCCGGGACTTGAACACCGGGGAGCTGTTTTTT.

This clonotype is a singleton in its sample. V and J are TRBV12-3 or TRBV12-4 and TRBJ1-6; 7 bases align to TRBD1. V was pared by 8 bases and J by 0 bases, with 4 bases of the junction left unmatched. The CDR3 extends over 15 amino acids. The CDR3 bases are TGTGCCAGCCTCAGGGGGAGCTCCTATAATTCACCCCTCCACTTT. Translated: CASLRGSSYNSPLHF.

V usage is TRBV5-1 and J usage is TRBJ2-3; no clear D. Germline V gene data show CDR1 as SGHRS and CDR2 as YFSETQ. Between the trimmed V and J ends, which lost 0 bases and 3 bases, there was a span of 11 bases. This CDR3 contains 15 residues. CDR3 loop: CASSLDSGLTDTQYF. CDR3 DNA sequence: TGCGCCAGCAGCTTGGATTCCGGTCTTACAGATACGCAGTATTTT.

On this clonotype itself: The germline gene is not matched at one end of the junction; a read error may be the cause. V gene TRBV28 combines with J gene TRBJ2-1; the match to TRBD2 covers 11 bases. The CDR3 sequence is 17 residues long. Germline V CDR1 and CDR2: MDHEN, SYDVKM. As DNA, the CDR3 is TGTGCCAGCAGTTCCAATTCCTTAGCGGGAGGGCCCAATGGGCAGTTCTTC. Amino acid sequence: CASSSNSLAGGPNGQFF.

In its sample, this clonotype was seen a few times. The V gene is TRBV13, the J gene TRBJ2-1, with 13 bases aligning to TRBD2. Germline-derived CDR1 and CDR2 are PRHDT and FYEKMQ (reference sequence). The CDR3 runs to 18 residues. V dropped 3 bases and J dropped 3; count of bases not matched to a gene: 8. The DNA of the CDR3 is TGTGCCAGCAGCTTCTTTTACTGGACTAGCGGGGGCTACAATGAGCAGTTCTTC. Translating gives CASSFFYWTSGGYNEQFF.

The chain links TRBV12-3 or TRBV12-4 to TRBJ1-4; perhaps TRBD1 as D (5 bases). The CDR3 covers 11 residues. Deletions cut 7 bases from V and 12 bases from J, with 12 bases between. The CDR3 DNA is TGTGCCAGCACCAACGGGGGGGAACTGTTTTTT. Its protein is CASTNGGELFF.

The sample holds a few counts of this clonotype. The chain joins TRBV5-1 to TRBJ2-5; 8 bases are a match to TRBD1. The CDR3 spans 16 residues. The junction had 9 bases not matched to a gene; V was cut back by 5 bases and J by 0 bases. Germline lookup yields CDR1 SGHRS and CDR2 YFSETQ. The CDR3 loop is CASSSGQGTYQETQYF. CDR3 coding DNA: TGCGCCAGCAGTTCCGGACAGGGAACTTACCAAGAGACCCAGTACTTC.

V gene TRBV20-1 combines with J gene TRBJ2-5, with 8 bases fitting TRBD1. The last part of the DNA fits TRBJ2-7 better; the J call may be wrong. Germline V gene data show CDR1 as DFQATT and CDR2 as SNEGSKA (reference sequence). The length of the CDR3 is 12 residues. CDR3 DNA: TGCAGTGCGAGCCCGGACAGGGTCGAGCAGTACTTC. It translates to CSASPDRVEQYF.

The chain is built from TRBV5-1 and TRBJ2-5, with D possibly matching TRBD2 (6 bases). Germline CDR1 is SGHRS and CDR2 is YFSETQ. This CDR3 is built from 14 residues. Trimming left V 2 bases short and J 1 base short, with 9 bases between. CDR3 sequence: CASSLTSLQETQYF. Here the CDR3 DNA reads TGCGCCAGCAGCTTAACTAGCCTCCAAGAGACCCAGTACTTC.

The chain has TRBV6-1 and TRBJ1-4, with 8 positions matching TRBD1. Germline lookup yields CDR1 MNHNS and CDR2 SASEGT. The CDR3 loop spans 14 amino acids. The V gene end was trimmed by 5 bases and the J gene end by 8 bases; junction bases not matched to a gene: 7. The chain's CDR3 is CASSTGQGREKLFF. In DNA, the CDR3 is TGTGCCAGCAGTACCGGACAGGGTCGGGAAAAACTGTTTTTT.

This rearrangement joins TRBV2 to TRBJ2-1; 10 bases fit TRBD1. After removal of 8 bases from V and 4 bases from J, the junction contained 5 bases not matched to a gene. The V gene's germline CDR1 is SNHLY and CDR2 FYNNEI. The CDR3 sequence is 14 residues long. CDR3 sequence: CASLRDRGYNEQFF. The CDR3 nucleotides are TGTGCCAGCCTTCGGGACAGGGGATACAATGAGCAGTTCTTC.

The J gene is TRBJ1-3, the V gene TRBV18, with TRBD1 as a possible D gene (5 bases). This CDR3 contains 15 residues. V shed 3 bases and J shed 0 bases, with 9 bases lying between them. CDR1 is KGHSH, CDR2 LQKENI, per germline. In DNA form, the CDR3 reads TGTGCCAGCTCACCTGAGACAGTCTCTGGAAACACCATATATTTT. This gives the protein CASSPETVSGNTIYF.

This clonotype was found a few times. This rearrangement joins TRBV10-3 to TRBJ2-5; 9 bases are a match to TRBD1. Unmatched junction bases numbered 7, after V lost 6 bases and J lost 2 bases. Germline V lookup: CDR1 ENHRY, CDR2 SYGVKD. The CDR3 length is 15 residues. The chain's CDR3 is CAIRTTGGLQETQYF. The DNA for the CDR3 is TGTGCCATCAGGACGACAGGGGGTCTTCAAGAGACCCAGTACTTC.

The J gene is TRBJ2-5, the V gene TRBV20-1, with 8 bases aligning to TRBD1. The end of the DNA is better explained by TRBJ2-7, so the J call may be wrong. Per germline, CDR1 DFQATT and CDR2 SNEGSKA (reference sequence). This CDR3 comprises 13 residues. In DNA form, the CDR3 reads TGCAGTGCTAGAGGGACAGGGATCTACGAGCAGTACTTC. Protein: CSARGTGIYEQYF.

This clonotype was counted between two and nine times. J is TRBJ1-1 and V is TRBV29-1; D is unresolved. This CDR3 has 14 residues. V lost 3 bases, J lost 3 bases, and 14 bases lay in between. Germline CDR1 is SQVTM and CDR2 is ANQGSEA. The CDR3 is CSVENKRLDTEAFF. The CDR3 coding sequence is TGCAGCGTTGAGAATAAAAGGTTGGACACTGAAGCTTTCTTT. Supplemented by reference TRBV29-1 and TRBJ1-1, the full variable domain reads SAVISQKPSRDICQRGTSLTIQCQVDSQVTMMFWYRQQPGQSLTLIATANQGSEATYESGFVIDKFPISRPNLTFSTLTVSNMSPEDSSIYLCSVENKRLDTEAFFGQGTRLTVV.

This clonotype showed up just a few times. The rearrangement links TRBV7-2 to TRBJ2-1; D may correspond to TRBD1 or TRBD2 (5 bases each). The CDR3 has 15 residues. V was clipped by 5 bases and J by 4 bases, with 15 bases between them. The germline CDR1 and CDR2 sequences are SGHTA and FQGNSA. CDR3 in DNA: TGTGCCAGCAGCCCCCGGGACGAGCGATACAATGAGCAGTTCTTC. As protein: CASSPRDERYNEQFF.

This clonotype was seen a handful of times. The J gene is TRBJ2-1, the V gene TRBV10-3; maybe TRBD1 (6 bases). The CDR3 runs 14 residues. Germline values: CDR1 ENHRY, CDR2 SYGVKD. The V gene lost 4 bases and the J gene lost 6 bases, with 13 bases spanning the gap. The CDR3 is CAISGGGSSNEQFF. The CDR3 DNA is TGTGCCATCAGTGGTGGGGGCAGTAGCAATGAGCAGTTCTTC.

The chain carries TRBV7-6 and TRBJ1-6; D uncertain. CDR1 SGHVS and CDR2 FNYEAQ come from the germline V gene. V was trimmed by 0 bases and J by 13 bases, leaving 10 bases between them. This CDR3 spans 13 amino acids. The CDR3 DNA is TGTGCCAGCAGCTTAGCGACGTTTGGTCCCCTCCACTTT. Translated, it gives CASSLATFGPLHF.

This clonotype was picked up a small number of times. This chain uses TRBV10-3 with TRBJ2-4; D gene ambiguous. Germline V gene data show CDR1 as ENHRY and CDR2 as SYGVKD. This CDR3 has 14 residues. With 4 bases removed from V and 1 base from J, the gap between germline ends came to 8 bases. Here the CDR3 reads CAISAAWAKNIQYF. The CDR3 region has the DNA TGTGCCATCAGTGCGGCTTGGGCCAAAAACATTCAGTACTTC.

A remark on this clonotype: The CDR3 does not close with the conserved phenylalanine or tryptophan, likely indicating a read error. This rearrangement joins TRBV6-2 or TRBV6-3 to TRBJ2-7, with D unclear. Trimming cost V 2 bases and J 6 bases, with 2 bases left between them. Germline CDR1 is MNHEY and CDR2 is SVGEGT. The CDR3 is 10 residues long. CDR3 coding DNA: TGTGCCAGCAGTTACGCCGAGCAGTACCTC. Its protein product is CASSYAEQYL.

This clonotype has just a few counts. This chain joins TRBV29-1 and TRBJ2-1; 12 bases line up with TRBD2. From germline, CDR1 is SQVTM and CDR2 ANQGSEA. The CDR3 has 17 amino acids. V gave up 7 bases and J gave up 1 base; unmatched junction bases: 11. Here the CDR3 DNA reads TGCAGCGCGACCGGGACTAGCGGGTTGCCATCCTACAATGAGCAGTTCTTC. Translated: CSATGTSGLPSYNEQFF.

The V call is TRBV28, the J call TRBJ2-4, with D unresolved. CDR1 and CDR2 (germline): MDHEN, SYDVKM. The CDR3 is 12 amino acids. Trimming left V 4 bases short and J 8 bases short, with 9 bases between. The CDR3 protein is CASSSVRDIQYF. The CDR3 DNA is TGTGCCAGCAGTTCTGTCCGGGACATTCAGTACTTC.

The rearrangement uses TRBV7-9 and TRBJ2-1, with 7 bases identical to TRBD1. CDR1 is SEHNR, CDR2 FQNEAQ, per germline (reference sequence). CDR3 size: 15 residues. V was clipped by 6 bases and J by 3 bases; unmatched bases: 8. This CDR3 is CASSDPGQLYNEQFF. In nucleotides, the CDR3 is TGTGCCAGCAGTGACCCGGGACAGCTCTACAATGAGCAGTTCTTC. Drawing the rest from reference TRBV7-9 and TRBJ2-1, the complete variable domain is DTGVSQNPRHKITKRGQNVTFRCDPISEHNRLYWYRQTLGQGPEFLTYFQNEAQLEKSRLLSDRFSAERPKGSFSTLEIQRTEQGDSAMYLCASSDPGQLYNEQFFGPGTRLTVL.

This clonotype has only a few counts. The chain uses TRBV28 and TRBJ1-2, with 11 bases lining up with TRBD1. The ends lost 7 bases at V and 3 bases at J; junction bases unmatched: 4. CDR1 and CDR2 from the germline V gene are MDHEN and SYDVKM. The CDR3 has 14 amino acids. The CDR3 DNA reads as TGTGCCAGCAAAGGACAGGGGGCGGACTATGGCTACACCTTC. Protein: CASKGQGADYGYTF.

This chain connects TRBV11-2 to TRBJ2-4; D is uncertain. Germline V gene lookup returns CDR1 SGHAT and CDR2 FQNNGV. Trimming pared 6 bases from V and 0 bases from J, leaving 21 bases between. The CDR3 is 18 residues long. The CDR3 is CASSFPRLTALAKNIQYF. The CDR3 DNA sequence: TGTGCCAGCAGTTTTCCTAGACTGACCGCCTTAGCCAAAAACATTCAGTACTTC.